This is a list of T cell receptor beta chains from one sample in a study of blood T cell repertoires in COVID-19. Clones were read by immunoSEQ multiplex PCR, and TCRdb kept only the in-frame ones, dropping some. The data show 180,000 or so clones, around 88% seen once. Material: PBMCs or T cells enriched from blood (not recorded which). These receptors were taken from a man aged 35 to 55 with acute COVID-19. Both conserved end residues are part of each CDR3. The D gene is left open where the match is weak. Rows give clone size only sometimes, using once, few, many, or a class for an expanded clone.

NA	TRBV9	NA	TRBJ2-1	CASSVVFGRDNEQFF	TGTGCCAGCAGCGTAGTATTCGGCCGGGACAATGAGCAGTTCTTC
NA	TRBV28	NA	TRBJ2-3	CASRNGHQADTQYF	TGTGCCAGCAGAAACGGACATCAGGCAGATACGCAGTATTTT
NA	TRBV27	NA	TRBJ2-1	CASSFLLGGASYNEQFF	TGTGCCAGCAGTTTCCTTCTCGGCGGGGCGTCTTACAATGAGCAGTTCTTC
NA	TRBV13	NA	TRBJ1-5	CASSSSCDF	TGTGCCAGCAGCTCCTCTTGTGATTTT
TRBD1	TRBV9	NA	TRBJ1-1	CASSEGPGQGFWTEAFF	TGTGCCAGCAGCGAGGGTCCGGGACAGGGGTTTTGGACTGAAGCTTTCTTT
NA	TRBV2	NA	TRBJ2-7	CASSVKGDTGEQYF	TGTGCCAGCAGTGTGAAGGGCGACACGGGGGAGCAGTACTTC
TRBD1	TRBV24-1	once	TRBJ1-1	CATSDLRDRGGAFF	TGTGCCACCAGTGATCTCCGGGACAGGGGCGGGGCTTTCTTT
TRBD2	TRBV6-2/TRBV6-3	few	TRBJ2-7	CASSYSGKSYEQYF	TGTGCCAGCAGTTACAGCGGGAAGTCCTACGAGCAGTACTTC
TRBD1	TRBV4-3	NA	TRBJ1-6	CASSQDRTGGRVSLHF	TGCGCCAGCAGCCAAGATAGGACAGGGGGAAGGGTGTCCCTCCACTTT
NA	TRBV11-2	few	TRBJ2-3	CASSLVYGTDTQYF	TGTGCCAGCAGCTTAGTATATGGCACAGATACGCAGTATTTT
NA	TRBV6-5	NA	TRBJ2-3	CASSSPGLASTDTQYF	TGTGCCAGCAGTTCCCCGGGACTGGCCTCCACAGATACGCAGTATTTT
TRBD2	TRBV28	NA	TRBJ2-7	CASSSEIQRREVAYEQYF	TGTGCCAGCAGTTCCGAAATTCAAAGGCGGGAGGTAGCCTACGAGCAGTACTTC
NA	TRBV30	NA	TRBJ1-1	CAWSEIRPGSPSEAFF	TGTGCCTGGAGTGAGATTCGCCCAGGGTCTCCGTCTGAAGCTTTCTTT
NA	TRBV20-1	NA	TRBJ2-3	CSLPRTDTQYF	TGCAGCCTCCCTCGCACAGATACGCAGTATTTT
NA	TRBV13	NA	TRBJ2-5	CASSLGFVGRGIETQYF	TGTGCCAGCAGCTTAGGTTTTGTGGGCAGGGGCATCGAGACCCAGTACTTC
TRBD1	TRBV4-2	NA	TRBJ2-2	CASSHDVGQLNTGELFF	TGTGCCAGCAGCCACGATGTGGGACAGCTAAACACCGGGGAGCTGTTTTTT
NA	TRBV30	NA	TRBJ2-1	CAWSMGLDNEQFF	TGTGCCTGGAGTATGGGGCTAGACAATGAGCAGTTCTTC
NA	TRBV11-2	NA	TRBJ2-6	CASSRRGASGANVLTF	TGTGCCAGCAGCCGAAGAGGCGCCTCCGGGGCCAACGTCCTGACTTTC
TRBD2	TRBV7-2	few	TRBJ2-2	CASSDFGTSVTGELFF	TGTGCCAGCAGTGACTTCGGGACTAGCGTCACCGGGGAGCTGTTTTTT
NA	TRBV11-2	NA	TRBJ2-6	CASSSLTSTGANVLTF	TGTGCCAGCAGCTCCCTTACATCAACTGGGGCCAACGTCCTGACTTTC
TRBD2	TRBV28	NA	TRBJ2-3	CATSGLAGLRATDTQYF	TGTGCCACCTCGGGACTAGCGGGCCTAAGAGCCACAGATACGCAGTATTTT
NA	TRBV4-2	NA	TRBJ1-1	CASSQDWQGRLNTEAFF	TGTGCCAGCAGCCAAGATTGGCAGGGGCGACTGAACACTGAAGCTTTCTTT
NA	TRBV4-1	once	TRBJ2-7	CASSQKTEASYEQYF	TGCGCCAGCAGCCAAAAGACTGAGGCATCCTACGAGCAGTACTTC
NA	TRBV6-2/TRBV6-3	NA	TRBJ2-2	CASRPGGSAGELFF	TGTGCCAGCAGGCCTGGGGGCAGCGCCGGGGAGCTGTTTTTT
NA	TRBV9	NA	TRBJ1-4	CASSLRQENEKLFF	TGTGCCAGCAGCTTAAGACAGGAGAATGAAAAACTGTTTTTT
NA	TRBV4-1	NA	TRBJ2-1	CASGGDTRLSYNEQFF	TGCGCCAGCGGCGGTGATACACGCCTCTCCTACAATGAGCAGTTCTTC
NA	TRBV28	NA	TRBJ2-7	CASSLESQGEQYF	TGTGCCAGCAGTTTAGAGTCCCAGGGGGAGCAGTACTTC
NA	TRBV5-1	NA	TRBJ1-1	CASSFTGRSTEAFF	TGCGCCAGCAGCTTTACGGGAAGGAGCACTGAAGCTTTCTTT
NA	TRBV28	few	TRBJ1-2	CASSLPTRGHGYTF	TGTGCCAGCAGTCTCCCCACCAGGGGTCATGGCTACACCTTC
TRBD1	TRBV18	NA	TRBJ2-5	CASSLGTDQETQYF	TGTGCCAGCTCACTCGGGACAGACCAAGAGACCCAGTACTTC
TRBD2	TRBV28	once	TRBJ2-1	CASSPGLAGRNEQFF	TGTGCCAGCAGTCCGGGACTAGCGGGAAGGAATGAGCAGTTCTTC
TRBD1	TRBV14	NA	TRBJ1-1	CASSRIQGTEAFF	TGTGCCAGCAGCCGTATACAGGGGACTGAAGCTTTCTTT
TRBD1	TRBV27	NA	TRBJ1-2	CATKTGGNGYTF	TGTGCCACCAAAACAGGGGGCAATGGCTACACCTTC
NA	TRBV12-5	NA	TRBJ2-5	CASGLQGGEETQYF	TGTGCTAGTGGTTTGCAGGGTGGGGAAGAGACCCAGTACTTC
NA	TRBV28	few	TRBJ1-5	CASSSHLSNQPQHF	TGTGCCAGCAGTTCCCACCTATCCAATCAGCCCCAGCATTTT
NA	TRBV30	NA	TRBJ2-5	CAWSVHREPIQYF	TGTGCCTGGAGTGTTCACCGGGAGCCCATCCAGTACTTC
NA	TRBV27	NA	TRBJ1-5	CASSLVGGAQPQHF	TGTGCCAGCAGTTTAGTGGGGGGTGCCCAGCCCCAGCATTTT
NA	TRBV5-1	NA	TRBJ1-5	CASSLAGGQGQPQHF	TGCGCCAGCAGCTTGGCGGGGGGACAAGGCCAGCCCCAGCATTTT
NA	TRBV7-3	NA	TRBJ1-1	CASSLSDGVNTEAFF	TGTGCCAGCAGCTTATCCGACGGAGTGAACACTGAAGCTTTCTTT
TRBD1	TRBV6-5	NA	TRBJ1-1	CASSLRQGDTEAFF	TGTGCCAGCAGCCTGAGACAGGGGGATACTGAAGCTTTCTTT
NA	TRBV4-1	NA	TRBJ1-1	CASSPPQGEAEAFF	TGCGCCAGCAGCCCTCCACAGGGAGAGGCTGAAGCTTTCTTT
TRBD1	TRBV2	NA	TRBJ1-5	CASSEALQGGAYQPQHF	TGTGCCAGCAGTGAAGCGCTTCAAGGGGGCGCTTATCAGCCCCAGCATTTT
NA	TRBV15	NA	TRBJ2-2	CATRYRGSGSLAGELFF	TGTGCCACCAGGTACCGAGGATCAGGGTCGTTGGCCGGGGAGCTGTTTTTT
NA	TRBV24-1	once	TRBJ1-5	CATSVGTHGNQPQHF	TGTGCCACCAGTGTGGGGACACACGGCAATCAGCCCCAGCATTTT
NA	TRBV4-1	NA	TRBJ2-3	CASSQVGGDGDTQYF	TGCGCCAGCAGCCAAGTAGGAGGGGACGGAGATACGCAGTATTTT